This T cell receptor beta chain was sequenced in a study of cytomegalovirus exposure and HLA in healthy donors. Study-wide points: Data from an earlier analysis indicated that most TCR beta V segments were productive either about 87% or about 30% of the time.

The CDR3 extends over 15 amino acids. Between the trimmed V and J ends, which lost 3 bases and 6 bases, there was a span of 17 bases. CDR1 SGDLS and CDR2 YYNGEE come from the germline V gene. The PCR had 60 Vbeta and 13 Jbeta primers. The assay was immunoSEQ multiplex PCR, and TCRdb's table has in-frame clones only and misses some. The sample comprises around 130,000 clones, roughly three quarters of which are singletons, and approximately 0.86% rests with the top ten. This clone was seen only a few times. Its antigen is still unknown. The sample was PBMCs. The gene calls are TRBV9 and TRBJ2-3; D perhaps matches TRBD1 (5 bases). The receptor's source is a woman aged 55-69 years in good health and CMV-seronegative. This chain's CDR3 is CASSEGPVLVDTQYF. CDR3 nucleotides: TGTGCCAGCAGCGAGGGGCCCGTCTTAGTGGATACGCAGTATTTT.